Reported below is one TCR beta chain. This specimen comes from a study of blood T cell repertoires in COVID-19. About the research overall: Sources were T cells, B-cell-depleted T cells, or PBMCs; the material itself was cDNA or gDNA.

Original analysis: Scientists estimated how many nucleated cells there were by amplifying reference gene primers. Some clones are missing from TCRdb's copy, which holds only in-frame ones; the method was immunoSEQ multiplex PCR. That table furnishes V, J and clone size, whereas the DNA furnished D and trimming. The sample records 110,000 to 150,000 clones, around 76% being singletons. The V gene lost 0 bases and the J gene lost 2 bases, with 8 bases spanning the gap. CDR3 size: 16 residues. Germline CDR1 SGHVS, CDR2 FQNEAQ. The gene calls are TRBV7-8 and TRBJ2-6, with a weak D call TRBD1 (6 bases). The receptor comes from a man aged 60 to 69 with acute or convalescent COVID-19. The specimen sequenced was peripheral blood. The CDR3 here is CASSLAGTTGANVLTF. CDR3 nucleotide sequence: TGTGCCAGCAGCTTAGCCGGGACAACTGGGGCCAACGTCCTGACTTTC.